The 8 T cell receptor beta chains given below trace back to one sample, sequenced in a study of T cells after yellow fever vaccination. TCRdb redid the calling of the 5' RACE reads with MiXCR, one entry per CDR3 protein. The repertoire holds some 350,000 distinct CDR3 sequences, with roughly 10% as singletons. Material: PBMCs, obtained on the day of the first yellow fever vaccination. The receptor set was obtained from a man younger than 35 who received the YFV17D yellow fever vaccine.

This clonotype was seen a handful of times. The V and J genes are TRBV5-1 and TRBJ1-1; D is uncertain. V was trimmed by 0 bases and J by 1 base, leaving 10 bases between them. The germline CDR1 and CDR2 sequences are SGHRS and YFSETQ. The CDR3 totals 15 residues. The CDR3 protein is CASSLGWQPNTEAFF. In DNA form, the CDR3 reads TGCGCCAGCAGCTTGGGGTGGCAGCCGAACACTGAAGCTTTCTTT. Based on the CDR3 plus reference TRBV5-1 and TRBJ1-1, the full variable domain is KAGVTQTPRYLIKTRGQQVTLSCSPISGHRSVSWYQQTPGQGLQFLFEYFSETQRNKGNFPGRFSGRQFSNSRSEMNVSTLELGDSALYLCASSLGWQPNTEAFFGQGTRLTVV.

There are a few counts of this clonotype. The gene calls are TRBV4-3 and TRBJ1-2, with TRBD1 matching over 7 bases. J gave up 2 bases and V 1 base, and 4 bases lay outside the gene matches. CDR3 length: 15 residues. Germline V gene data show CDR1 as LGHNA and CDR2 as YSLEER. CDR3 in amino acids: CASSQGQGGNYGYTF. CDR3 bases: TGCGCCAGCAGCCAAGGCCAGGGGGGGAACTATGGCTACACCTTC.

This clonotype came up many times. V gene TRBV28 combines with J gene TRBJ1-3, with D possibly TRBD1 on 6 matching bases. Germline CDR1 reads MDHEN; CDR2 reads SYDVKM. V lost 2 bases and J 4 bases, leaving 12 bases between the germline ends. CDR3 length: 15 residues. The CDR3 coding sequence is TGTGCCAGCAGTTTAGGGGGCGCCTCGGGAAACACCATATATTTT. Residues: CASSLGGASGNTIYF.

This clonotype has ten or more counts. This sequence joins TRBV29-1 and TRBJ2-5, with 7 bases matching TRBD1. This CDR3 is 13 amino acids long. From germline, CDR1 is SQVTM and CDR2 ANQGSEA. The V and J ends lost 4 bases and 5 bases, in that order; junction bases with no gene match: 7. CDR3 region: CSVGTGGSETQYF. The CDR3 bases are TGCAGCGTTGGGACAGGAGGAAGCGAGACCCAGTACTTC.

This clonotype was recorded many times. This chain joins TRBV11-1 and TRBJ2-1, with TRBD1 matching over 8 bases. Per the germline V gene, CDR1 is SGHAT and CDR2 is FQDESV (reference sequence). The CDR3 runs 15 residues. With V trimmed by 2 bases and J by 2 bases, 2 bases remained unmatched. The CDR3 reads CASSLLTGAYNEQFF. Here the CDR3 DNA reads TGTGCCAGCAGCTTATTGACAGGGGCCTACAATGAGCAGTTCTTC. The full variable domain, in which reference TRBV11-1 and TRBJ2-1 provide the parts outside the CDR3, is EAEVAQSPRYKITEKSQAVAFWCDPISGHATLYWYRQILGQGPELLVQFQDESVVDDSQLPKDRFSAERLKGVDSTLKIQPAELGDSAMYLCASSLLTGAYNEQFFGPGTRLTVL.

This rearrangement joins TRBV4-3 to TRBJ2-5; TRBD2 is a possible D gene (5 bases). Trimming pared 0 bases from V and 5 bases from J, leaving 10 bases between. CDR1 is LGHNA and CDR2 is YSLEER in the germline V gene. The CDR3 has 14 residues. CDR3 amino acids: CASSQDTGSETQYF. The CDR3 DNA reads as TGCGCCAGCAGCCAAGATACGGGGTCCGAGACCCAGTACTTC.

V usage is TRBV25-1 and J usage is TRBJ2-7; D is tentatively TRBD1 or TRBD2 (5 bases each). The germline CDR1 and CDR2 sequences are MGHDK and SYGVNS. The ends were cut back, 1 base at V and 4 bases at J, with 20 bases in the middle. The CDR3 loop spans 17 amino acids. CDR3 sequence: CASSESPGTPIRYEQYF. In nucleotides, the CDR3 is TGTGCCAGCAGTGAATCCCCAGGGACCCCCATAAGGTACGAGCAGTACTTC.

The CDR3 coding sequence is TGTGCCAGCAGTTTCTTGGACACCGCCGCGACGCAGTATTTT. Protein product: CASSFLDTAATQYF. The chain carries TRBV12-3 or TRBV12-4 and TRBJ2-3; D may be TRBD1 (5 bases). The CDR3 runs to 14 residues. Trimming left V 3 bases short and J 9 bases short, with 16 bases between.